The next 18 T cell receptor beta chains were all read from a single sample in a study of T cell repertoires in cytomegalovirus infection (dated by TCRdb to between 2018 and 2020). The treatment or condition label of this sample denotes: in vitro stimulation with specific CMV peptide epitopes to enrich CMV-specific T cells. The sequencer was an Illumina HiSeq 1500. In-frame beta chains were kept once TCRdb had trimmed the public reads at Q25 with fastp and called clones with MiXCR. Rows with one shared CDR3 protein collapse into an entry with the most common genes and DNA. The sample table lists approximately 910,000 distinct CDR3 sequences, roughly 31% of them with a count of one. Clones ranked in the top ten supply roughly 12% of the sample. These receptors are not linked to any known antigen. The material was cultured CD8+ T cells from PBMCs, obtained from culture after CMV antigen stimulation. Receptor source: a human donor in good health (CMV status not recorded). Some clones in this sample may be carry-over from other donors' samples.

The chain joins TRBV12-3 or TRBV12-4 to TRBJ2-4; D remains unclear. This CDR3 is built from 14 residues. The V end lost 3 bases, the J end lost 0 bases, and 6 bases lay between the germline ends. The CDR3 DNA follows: TGTGCCAGCAGTTTTAAATTAGCCAAAAACATTCAGTACTTC. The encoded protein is CASSFKLAKNIQYF.

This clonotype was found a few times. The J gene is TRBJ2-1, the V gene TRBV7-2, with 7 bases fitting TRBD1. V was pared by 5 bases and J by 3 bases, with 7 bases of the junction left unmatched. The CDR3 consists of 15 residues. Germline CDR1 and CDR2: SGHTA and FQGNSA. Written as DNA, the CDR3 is TGTGCCAGCAGCCCGACAGGGCCCCTCTACAATGAGCAGTTCTTC. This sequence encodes CASSPTGPLYNEQFF.

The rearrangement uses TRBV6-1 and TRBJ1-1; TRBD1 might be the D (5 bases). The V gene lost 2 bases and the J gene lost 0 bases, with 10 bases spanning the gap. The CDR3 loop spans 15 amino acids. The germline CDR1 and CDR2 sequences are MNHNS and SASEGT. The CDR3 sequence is CASSEWRTMNTEAFF. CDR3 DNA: TGTGCCAGCAGTGAATGGCGGACAATGAACACTGAAGCTTTCTTT.

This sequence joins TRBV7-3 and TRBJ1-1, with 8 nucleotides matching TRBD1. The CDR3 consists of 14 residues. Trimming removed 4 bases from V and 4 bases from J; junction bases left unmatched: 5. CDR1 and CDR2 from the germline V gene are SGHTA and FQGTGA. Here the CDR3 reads CASSWDRRRTEAFF. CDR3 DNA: TGTGCCAGCAGCTGGGACAGGAGGCGCACTGAAGCTTTCTTT.

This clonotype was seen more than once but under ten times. The chain's CDR3 is CASSIGLIMNTEAFF. DNA for the CDR3: TGTGCCAGTAGTATAGGGCTGATAATGAACACTGAAGCTTTCTTT. The chain uses TRBV19 and TRBJ1-1; no definite D call. Trimming pared 1 base from V and 0 bases from J, leaving 9 bases between. The V gene's germline CDR1 is LNHDA and CDR2 SQIVND (reference sequence). This CDR3 is 15 amino acids long. The full variable domain, rest sourced from reference TRBV19 and TRBJ1-1, is DGGITQSPKYLFRKEGQNVTLSCEQNLNHDAMYWYRQDPGQGLRLIYYSQIVNDFQKGDIAEGYSVSREKKESFPLTVTSAQKNPTAFYLCASSIGLIMNTEAFFGQGTRLTVV.

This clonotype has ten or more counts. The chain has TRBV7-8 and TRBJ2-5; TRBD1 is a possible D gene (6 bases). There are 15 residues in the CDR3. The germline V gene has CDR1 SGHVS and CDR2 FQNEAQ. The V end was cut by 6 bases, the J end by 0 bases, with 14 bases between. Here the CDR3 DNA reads TGTGCCAGCAGTCCCCTGACAGGAAACCAAGAGACCCAGTACTTC. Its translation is CASSPLTGNQETQYF.

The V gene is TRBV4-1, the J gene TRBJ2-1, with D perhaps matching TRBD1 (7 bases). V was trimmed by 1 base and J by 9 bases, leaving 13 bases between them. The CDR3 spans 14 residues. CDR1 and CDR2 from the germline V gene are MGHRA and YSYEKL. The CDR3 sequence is CASSQAGGPGEQFF. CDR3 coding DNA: TGCGCCAGCAGCCAAGCAGGGGGGCCGGGTGAGCAGTTCTTC.

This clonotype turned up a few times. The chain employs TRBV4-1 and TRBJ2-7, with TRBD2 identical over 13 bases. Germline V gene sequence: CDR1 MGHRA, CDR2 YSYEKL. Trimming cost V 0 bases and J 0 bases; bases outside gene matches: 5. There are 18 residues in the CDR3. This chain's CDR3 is CASSQEGGLAGFSYEQYF. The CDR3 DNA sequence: TGCGCCAGCAGCCAAGAAGGGGGACTAGCGGGGTTCTCCTACGAGCAGTACTTC.

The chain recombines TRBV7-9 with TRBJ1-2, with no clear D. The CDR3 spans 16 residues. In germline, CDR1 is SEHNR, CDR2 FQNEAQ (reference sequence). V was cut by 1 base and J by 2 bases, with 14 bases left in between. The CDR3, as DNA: TGTGCCAGCAGCTTAGAAGGTCTCGCGCCGAACTATGGCTACACCTTC. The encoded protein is CASSLEGLAPNYGYTF.

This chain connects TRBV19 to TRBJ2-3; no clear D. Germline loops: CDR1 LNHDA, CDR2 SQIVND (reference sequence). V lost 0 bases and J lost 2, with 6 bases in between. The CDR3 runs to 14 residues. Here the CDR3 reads CASSIDQLTDTQYF. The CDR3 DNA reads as TGTGCCAGTAGTATAGATCAGCTCACAGATACGCAGTATTTT.

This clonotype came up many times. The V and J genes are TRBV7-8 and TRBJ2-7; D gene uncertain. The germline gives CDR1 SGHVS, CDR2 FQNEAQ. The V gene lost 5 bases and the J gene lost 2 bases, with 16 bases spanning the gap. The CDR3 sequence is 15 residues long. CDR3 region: CASSITAQVPYEQYF. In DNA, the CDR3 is TGTGCCAGCAGCATAACGGCCCAAGTCCCCTACGAGCAGTACTTC.

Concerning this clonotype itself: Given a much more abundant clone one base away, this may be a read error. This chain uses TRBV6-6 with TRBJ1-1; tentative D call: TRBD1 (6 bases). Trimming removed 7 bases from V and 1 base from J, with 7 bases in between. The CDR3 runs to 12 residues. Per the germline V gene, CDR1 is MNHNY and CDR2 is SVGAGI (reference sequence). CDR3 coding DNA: TGTGCCAGCAAACAGGGGAACACTGAAGCTTTCTTT. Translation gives CASKQGNTEAFF.

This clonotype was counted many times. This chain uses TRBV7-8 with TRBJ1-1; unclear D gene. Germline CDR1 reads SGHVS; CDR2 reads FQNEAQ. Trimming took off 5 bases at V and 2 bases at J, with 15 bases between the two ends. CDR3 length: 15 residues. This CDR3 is CASSLRGKGNTEAFF. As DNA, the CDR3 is TGTGCCAGCAGCCTCCGCGGAAAGGGAAACACTGAAGCTTTCTTT.

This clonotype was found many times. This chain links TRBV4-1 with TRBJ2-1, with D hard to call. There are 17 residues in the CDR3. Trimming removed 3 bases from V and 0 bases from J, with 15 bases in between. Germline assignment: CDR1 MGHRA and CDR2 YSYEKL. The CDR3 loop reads CASSQIGSASSYNEQFF. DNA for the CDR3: TGCGCCAGCAGCCAGATTGGGTCTGCAAGCTCCTACAATGAGCAGTTCTTC.

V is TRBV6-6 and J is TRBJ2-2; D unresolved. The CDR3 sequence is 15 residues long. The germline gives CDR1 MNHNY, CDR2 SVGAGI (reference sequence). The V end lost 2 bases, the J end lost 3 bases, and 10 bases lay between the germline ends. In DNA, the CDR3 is TGTGCCAGCAGTTACAGGAGTTCGCACACCGGGGAGCTGTTTTTT. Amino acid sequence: CASSYRSSHTGELFF.

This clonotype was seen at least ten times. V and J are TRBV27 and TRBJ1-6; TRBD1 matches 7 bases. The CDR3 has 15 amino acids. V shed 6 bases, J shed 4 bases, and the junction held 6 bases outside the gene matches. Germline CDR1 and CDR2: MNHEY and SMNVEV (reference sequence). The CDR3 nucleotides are TGTGCCAGCAGCTTAGGGGGCGGTTATAATTCACCCCTCCACTTT. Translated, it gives CASSLGGGYNSPLHF.

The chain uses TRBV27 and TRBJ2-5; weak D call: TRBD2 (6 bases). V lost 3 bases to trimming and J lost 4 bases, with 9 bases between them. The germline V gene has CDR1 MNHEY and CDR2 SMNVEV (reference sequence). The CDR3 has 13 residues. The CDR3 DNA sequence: TGTGCCAGCAGTTTTGGAGGGGTAGAGACCCAGTACTTC. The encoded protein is CASSFGGVETQYF.

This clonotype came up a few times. The CDR3 region has the DNA TGTGCCAGCAGTTTAACGACTAGCGGGGAAACCGGGGAGCTGTTTTTT. It encodes CASSLTTSGETGELFF. This chain joins TRBV6-1 and TRBJ2-2, with 11 bases identical to TRBD2. The CDR3 loop spans 16 amino acids. V was pared by 5 bases and J by 5 bases, with 7 bases of the junction left unmatched. Germline loops: CDR1 MNHNS, CDR2 SASEGT.